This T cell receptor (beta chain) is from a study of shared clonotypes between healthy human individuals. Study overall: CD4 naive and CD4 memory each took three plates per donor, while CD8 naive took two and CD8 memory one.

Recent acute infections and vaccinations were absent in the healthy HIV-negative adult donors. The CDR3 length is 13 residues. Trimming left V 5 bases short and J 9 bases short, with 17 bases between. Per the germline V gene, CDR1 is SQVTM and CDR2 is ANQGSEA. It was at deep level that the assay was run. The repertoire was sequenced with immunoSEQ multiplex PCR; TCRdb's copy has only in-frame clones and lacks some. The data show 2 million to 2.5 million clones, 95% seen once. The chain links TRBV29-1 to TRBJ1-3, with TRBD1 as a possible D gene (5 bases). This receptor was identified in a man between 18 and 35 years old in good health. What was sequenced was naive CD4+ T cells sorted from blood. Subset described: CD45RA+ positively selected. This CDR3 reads CSVLGDRASTIYF. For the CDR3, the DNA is TGCAGCGTTTTGGGGGATAGGGCTAGCACCATATATTTT.